These T cell receptor beta chains were read from a single sample in a study of CD8+CD57+ T cells in acquired aplastic anemia. MiXCR was run by TCRdb on the reads, yielding one entry per CDR3 protein. The sample lists over 150,000 distinct CDR3 sequences; roughly 48% were seen once. Sequenced input: sorted CD4+, CD8+, or CD8+CD57+ T cells (not recorded which) from PBMCs. These receptors came from a human donor with aplastic anemia. The CDR3 runs from the conserved cysteine through the conserved F or W. A D gene is named only where the DNA matches it firmly. Clone size, where shown, is once, few, many, or a class for clones that have expanded.

J | D | size | V | DNA | CDR3
TRBJ2-5 | - | - | TRBV28 | TGTGCCAGCAGGGAGGGGGGGACTAAGGATGGGACCCAGTACTTC | CASREGGTKDGTQYF
TRBJ2-1 | TRBD2 | many | TRBV6-1 | TGTGCCAGCAGAGAGGGAGGGCCTACGGATGAGCAGTTCTTC | CASREGGPTDEQFF
TRBJ1-2 | - | - | TRBV7-3 | TGTGCCAGCAGCTCCCGGGGGGGTGAACCGTTCTATGGCTACACCTTC | CASSSRGGEPFYGYTF
TRBJ2-7 | TRBD2 | - | TRBV24-1 | TGTGCCACCAGCGCAACTAGCGGGAACTCCTGCGAGCAGTACTTC | CATSATSGNSCEQYF
TRBJ2-2 | - | many | TRBV5-4 | TGTGCCAGCAGCACCATCGGCCGCACCGGGGAGCTGTTTTTT | CASSTIGRTGELFF
TRBJ2-1 | - | many | TRBV20-1 | TGCAGTGCCGGAGGGGGCGGGAGGTATCCGAGCTCCTACAATGAGCAGTTCTTC | CSAGGGGRYPSSYNEQFF
TRBJ2-5 | - | - | TRBV2 | TGTGCCAGCAGTGAATTGGGTAGCTGGATAGAGACCCAGTACTTC | CASSELGSWIETQYF
TRBJ2-3 | - | few | TRBV7-3 | TGTGCCAGCAGCCACCGGGACCAAGGGGATACGCAGTATTTT | CASSHRDQGDTQYF
TRBJ2-5 | - | many | TRBV5-6 | TGTGCCAGCAGCTTGCCCGGGCGCCTAGAGACCCAGTACTTC | CASSLPGRLETQYF
TRBJ2-7 | TRBD1 | - | TRBV10-2 | TGCGCCAGCGAGGCCCCCGGGACAGGGTCCTACGAGCAGTACTTC | CASEAPGTGSYEQYF
TRBJ2-1 | TRBD2 | many | TRBV25-1 | TGTGCCAGCAGGGGGACTAGCGGGATTTACAATGAGCAGTTCTTC | CASRGTSGIYNEQFF
TRBJ2-3 | TRBD2 | - | TRBV19 | TGTGCCAGTAGGGAAGCGGGAGGGAGAGGAGATACGCAGTATTTT | CASREAGGRGDTQYF
TRBJ2-5 | TRBD2 | few | TRBV29-1 | TGCAGCGTTGAGAGTACTAGCGGGGTTGGGGAGACCCAGTACTTC | CSVESTSGVGETQYF
TRBJ2-7 | - | few | TRBV2 | TGTGCCAGCAGTGAAATAGTTGAACAGCCTTACGAGCAGTACTTC | CASSEIVEQPYEQYF
TRBJ2-5 | TRBD1 | many | TRBV30 | TGTGCCTGGAGGGGGACAGCTGAAAAAGAGACCCAGTACTTC | CAWRGTAEKETQYF
TRBJ2-7 | - | - | TRBV12-3/TRBV12-4 | TGTGCCAGCAGTTCGAGGACAGGGAGGGACGAGCAGTACTTC | CASSSRTGRDEQYF